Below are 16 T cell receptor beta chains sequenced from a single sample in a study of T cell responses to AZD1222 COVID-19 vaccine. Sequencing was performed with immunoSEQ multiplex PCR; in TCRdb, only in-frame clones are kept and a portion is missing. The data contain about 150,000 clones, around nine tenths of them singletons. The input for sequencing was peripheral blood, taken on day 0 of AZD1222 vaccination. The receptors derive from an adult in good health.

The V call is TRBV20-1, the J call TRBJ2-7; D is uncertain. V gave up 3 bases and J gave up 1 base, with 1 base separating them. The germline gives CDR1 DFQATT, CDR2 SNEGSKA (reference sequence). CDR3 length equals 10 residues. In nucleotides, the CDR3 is TGCAGTGCTAGTTCCTACGAGCAGTACTTC. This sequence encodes CSASSYEQYF.

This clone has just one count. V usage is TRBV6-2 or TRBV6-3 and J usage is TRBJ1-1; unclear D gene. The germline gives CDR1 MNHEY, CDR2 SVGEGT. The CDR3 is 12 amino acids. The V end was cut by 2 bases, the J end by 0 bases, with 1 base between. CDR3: CASSYMNTEAFF. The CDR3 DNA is TGTGCCAGCAGTTACATGAACACTGAAGCTTTCTTT.

CDR3 amino acids: CASSEVPYEKLFF. In nucleotides, the CDR3 is TGTGCCAGCAGTGAAGTACCCTATGAAAAACTGTTTTTT. The rearrangement joins TRBV6-1 to TRBJ1-4; D is unresolved. Germline loops: CDR1 MNHNS, CDR2 SASEGT. The CDR3 loop spans 13 amino acids. V lost 1 base to trimming and J lost 6 bases, with 6 bases between them.

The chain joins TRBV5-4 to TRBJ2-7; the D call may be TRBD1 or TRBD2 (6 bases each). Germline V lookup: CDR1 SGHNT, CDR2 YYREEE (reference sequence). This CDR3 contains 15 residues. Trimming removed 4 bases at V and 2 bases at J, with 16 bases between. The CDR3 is CASSPRGGNPYEQYF. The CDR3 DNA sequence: TGTGCCAGCAGCCCCCGAGGGGGGAACCCCTACGAGCAGTACTTC.

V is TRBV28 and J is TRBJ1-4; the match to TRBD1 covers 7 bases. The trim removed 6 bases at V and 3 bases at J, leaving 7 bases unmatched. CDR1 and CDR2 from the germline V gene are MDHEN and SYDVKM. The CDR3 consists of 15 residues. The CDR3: CASSPGGSPNEKLFF. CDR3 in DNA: TGTGCCAGCAGCCCAGGGGGTTCGCCTAATGAAAAACTGTTTTTT. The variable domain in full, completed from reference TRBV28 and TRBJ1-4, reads DVKVTQSSRYLVKRTGEKVFLECVQDMDHENMFWYRQDPGLGLRLIYFSYDVKMKEKGDIPEGYSVSREKKERFSLILESASTNQTSMYLCASSPGGSPNEKLFFGSGTQLSVL.

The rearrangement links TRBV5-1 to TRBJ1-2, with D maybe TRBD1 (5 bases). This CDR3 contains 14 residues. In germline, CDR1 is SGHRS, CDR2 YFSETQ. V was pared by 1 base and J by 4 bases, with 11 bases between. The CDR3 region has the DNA TGCGCCAGCAGCTTGTTACCAGGGTCCTATGGCTACACCTTC. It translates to CASSLLPGSYGYTF.

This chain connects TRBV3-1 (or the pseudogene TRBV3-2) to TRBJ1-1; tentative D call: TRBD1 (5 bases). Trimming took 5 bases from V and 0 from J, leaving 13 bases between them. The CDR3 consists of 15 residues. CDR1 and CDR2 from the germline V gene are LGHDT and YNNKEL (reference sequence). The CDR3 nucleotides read TGTGCCAGCAGCTCAGAGGGGCCGCTGAACACTGAAGCTTTCTTT. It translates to CASSSEGPLNTEAFF.

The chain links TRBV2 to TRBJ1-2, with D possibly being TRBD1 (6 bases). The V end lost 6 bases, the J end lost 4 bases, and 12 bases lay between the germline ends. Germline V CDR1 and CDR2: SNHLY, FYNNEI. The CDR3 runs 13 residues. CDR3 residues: CASRGETGYGYTF. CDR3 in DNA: TGTGCCAGCAGGGGGGAGACAGGCTATGGCTACACCTTC.

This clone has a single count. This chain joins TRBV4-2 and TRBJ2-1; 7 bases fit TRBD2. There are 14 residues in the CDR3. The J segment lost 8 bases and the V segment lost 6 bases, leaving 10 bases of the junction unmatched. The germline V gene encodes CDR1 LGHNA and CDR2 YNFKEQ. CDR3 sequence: CASSPREVIDEQFF. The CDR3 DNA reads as TGTGCCAGCAGTCCCCGGGAGGTTATCGATGAGCAGTTCTTC.

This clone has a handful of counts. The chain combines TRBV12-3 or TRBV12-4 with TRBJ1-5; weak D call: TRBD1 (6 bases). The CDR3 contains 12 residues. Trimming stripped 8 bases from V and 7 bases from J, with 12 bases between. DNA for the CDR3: TGTGCCAGCTCGACAGGTTACCAGCCCCAGCATTTT. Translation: CASSTGYQPQHF.

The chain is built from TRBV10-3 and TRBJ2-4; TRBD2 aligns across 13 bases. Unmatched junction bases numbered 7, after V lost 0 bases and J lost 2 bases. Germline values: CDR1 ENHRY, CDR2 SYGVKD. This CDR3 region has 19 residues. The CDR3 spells CAISESMTSGRKTKNIQYF. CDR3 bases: TGTGCCATCAGTGAGTCGATGACTAGCGGGAGGAAGACCAAAAACATTCAGTACTTC.

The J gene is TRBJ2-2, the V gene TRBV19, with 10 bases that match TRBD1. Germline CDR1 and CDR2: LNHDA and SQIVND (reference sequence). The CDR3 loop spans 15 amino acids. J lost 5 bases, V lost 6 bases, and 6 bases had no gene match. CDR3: CASRPGQGWTGELFF. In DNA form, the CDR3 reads TGTGCCAGTAGACCGGGACAGGGGTGGACCGGGGAGCTGTTTTTT.

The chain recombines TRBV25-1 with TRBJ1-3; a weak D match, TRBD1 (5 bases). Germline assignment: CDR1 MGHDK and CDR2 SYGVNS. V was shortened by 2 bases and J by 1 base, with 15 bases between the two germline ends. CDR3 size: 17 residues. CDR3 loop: CASSEPPYGGSGNTIYF. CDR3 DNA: TGTGCCAGCAGTGAACCACCGTACGGGGGATCTGGAAACACCATATATTTT.

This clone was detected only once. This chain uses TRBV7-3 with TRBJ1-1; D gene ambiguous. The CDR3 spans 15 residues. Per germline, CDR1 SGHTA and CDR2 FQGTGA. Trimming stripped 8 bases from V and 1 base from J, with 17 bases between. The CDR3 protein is CASRLEPGGNTEAFF. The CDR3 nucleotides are TGTGCCAGCCGACTAGAACCGGGAGGGAACACTGAAGCTTTCTTT.

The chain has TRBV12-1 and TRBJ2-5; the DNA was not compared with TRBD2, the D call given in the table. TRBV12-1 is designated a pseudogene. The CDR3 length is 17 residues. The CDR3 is CASSLALLAGGGETQYF. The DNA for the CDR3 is TGTGCCAGCAGCTTGGCGTTACTAGCGGGAGGGGGGGAGACCCAGTACTTC.

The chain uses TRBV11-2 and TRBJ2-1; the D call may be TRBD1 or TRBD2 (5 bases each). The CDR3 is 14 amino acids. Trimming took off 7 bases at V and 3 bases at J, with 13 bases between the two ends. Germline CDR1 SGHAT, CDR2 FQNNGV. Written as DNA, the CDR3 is TGTGCCAGCACCAGGACTGGGGGCTACAATGAGCAGTTCTTC. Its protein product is CASTRTGGYNEQFF.